This TCR beta chain came from a study of radiotherapy plus CTLA-4 blockade in lung cancer. TCRdb's copy holds only in-frame clones and misses some; the assay was immunoSEQ multiplex PCR. This sample yields 20,000 to 25,000 clones, of which 73% are seen a single time; around 3.5% belongs to the top ten. With respect to this clone: The antigen is undetermined.

Points from the study as a whole: Radiotherapy plus ipilimumab was followed by expansion in blood of tumor-derived TCR clones.

Sample: peripheral blood, taken from a patient treated with radiotherapy plus ipilimumab. The receptor's source is a human donor with non-small cell lung cancer who had stable disease on radiotherapy plus ipilimumab.

The CDR3 nucleotides are TGTGCCAGCAGTCCCCTGGGGGGGGATGAGCAGTTCTTC. It translates to CASSPLGGDEQFF. The chain joins TRBV6-5 to TRBJ2-1; TRBD2 matches at 7 bases. V dropped 5 bases and J dropped 8; count of bases not matched to a gene: 6. The CDR3 is made up of 13 amino acids. Looked up from germline, CDR1 is MNHEY and CDR2 is SVGAGI.